This T cell receptor beta chain was sequenced for a study of blood T cell repertoires in COVID-19. Authors' processing steps: How many nucleated cells were present was estimated from reference gene primer amplification. Data came from immunoSEQ multiplex PCR; TCRdb stores just in-frame clones and leaves some out. That table supplies the V and J calls and clone size; D and trimming were determined from the DNA. The sample has approximately 69,000 clones, roughly 79% seen once. This CDR3 region has 12 residues. The germline V gene encodes CDR1 PRHDT and CDR2 FYEKMQ (reference sequence). The ends were cut back, 4 bases at V and 0 bases at J, with 4 bases in the middle.

V is TRBV13 and J is TRBJ2-7; the D is unclear. This sequence was found in a woman aged 65 to 85 with acute or convalescent COVID-19. Sequenced sample: peripheral blood. For the CDR3, the DNA is TGTGCCAGCAGCTCGAGCTCCTACGAGCAGTACTTC. Encoded protein: CASSSSSYEQYF.